This record looks at one T cell receptor beta chain sequence and its context. The germline gives CDR1 KGHSH, CDR2 LQKENI. The CDR3 has 14 residues. Trimming removed 6 bases at V and 1 base at J, with 12 bases between. The sample comes from a study of T cell changes during pregnancy in multiple sclerosis. The method was immunoSEQ multiplex PCR; TCRdb's version includes in-frame clones alone and lacks a portion of them. The sample has approximately 54,000 clones; approximately 92% are singletons. The source is a female donor in good health, enrolled as a control in a pregnancy study. The rearrangement uses TRBV18 and TRBJ2-5, with a possible D match to TRBD1 (6 bases). Sequences were derived from peripheral blood, sampled after pregnancy. The CDR3 bases are TGTGCCAGCTCGCCTAAGACAGGCCAAGAGACCCAGTACTTC. Protein: CASSPKTGQETQYF.